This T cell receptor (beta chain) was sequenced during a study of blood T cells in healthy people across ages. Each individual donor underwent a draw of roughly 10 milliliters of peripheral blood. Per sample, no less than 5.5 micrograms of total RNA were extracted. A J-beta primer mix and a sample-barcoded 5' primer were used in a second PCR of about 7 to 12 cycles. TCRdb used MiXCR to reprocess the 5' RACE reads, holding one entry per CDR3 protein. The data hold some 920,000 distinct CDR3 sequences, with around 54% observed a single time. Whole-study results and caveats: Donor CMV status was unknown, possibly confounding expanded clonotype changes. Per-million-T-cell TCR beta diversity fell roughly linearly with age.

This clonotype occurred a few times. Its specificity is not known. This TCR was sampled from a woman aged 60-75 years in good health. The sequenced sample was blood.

CDR3 DNA sequence: TGCAGTGCTAGACCTGGGACCTCGACCTACGAGCAGTACTTC. This sequence encodes CSARPGTSTYEQYF. V gene TRBV20-1 combines with J gene TRBJ2-4; D might be TRBD1 or TRBD2, each matching 5 bases. The DNA end is more similar to TRBJ2-7, so the J call may be wrong. The CDR3 has 14 residues. CDR1 and CDR2 from the germline V gene are DFQATT and SNEGSKA (reference sequence).